This T cell receptor beta chain was sequenced for a study of cytomegalovirus exposure and HLA in healthy donors. Study-wide context: The roughly 110 validation repertoires were reported in a later analysis to have been generated on the same platform as the roughly 720 first-cohort repertoires.

In the case of this clone: What it binds is unknown.

Using immunoSEQ multiplex PCR, the repertoire was profiled, and TCRdb retains in-frame clones only, with some absent. The table records approximately 160,000 clones, 91% of them present only once. General study points: Cytomegalovirus-associated status was assigned to around 160 TCR beta chains.

The sample taken for sequencing was PBMCs. This TCR came from a woman between 18 and 30 years old in good health and CMV-seropositive.

CDR3 coding DNA: TGTGCCTTCCTACGGACTAGCGGGGCCTACGAGCAGTACTTC. Protein sequence: CAFLRTSGAYEQYF. V usage is TRBV30 and J usage is TRBJ2-7, with 12 bases aligning to TRBD2. V gave up 7 bases and J gave up 2 bases; unmatched junction bases: 6. The CDR3 spans 14 residues. Germline-derived CDR1 and CDR2 are GTSNPN and SVGIG (reference sequence).